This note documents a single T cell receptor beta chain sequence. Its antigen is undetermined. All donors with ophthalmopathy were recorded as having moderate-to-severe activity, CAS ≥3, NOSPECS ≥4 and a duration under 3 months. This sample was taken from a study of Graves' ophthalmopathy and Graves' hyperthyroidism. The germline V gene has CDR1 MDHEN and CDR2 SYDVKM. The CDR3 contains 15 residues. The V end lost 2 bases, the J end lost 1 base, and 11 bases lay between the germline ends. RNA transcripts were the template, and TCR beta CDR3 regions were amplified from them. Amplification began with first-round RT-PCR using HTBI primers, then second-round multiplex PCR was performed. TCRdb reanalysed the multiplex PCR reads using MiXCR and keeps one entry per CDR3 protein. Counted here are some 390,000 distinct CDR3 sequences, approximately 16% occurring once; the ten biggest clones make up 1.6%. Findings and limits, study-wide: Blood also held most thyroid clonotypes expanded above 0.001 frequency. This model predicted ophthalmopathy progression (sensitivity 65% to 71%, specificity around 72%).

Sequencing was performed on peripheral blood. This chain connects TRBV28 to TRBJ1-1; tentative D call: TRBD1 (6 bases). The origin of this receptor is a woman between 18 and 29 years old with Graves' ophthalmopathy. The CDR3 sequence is CASSLGGLGNTEAFF. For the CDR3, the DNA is TGTGCCAGCAGTTTAGGGGGGCTAGGGAACACTGAAGCTTTCTTT.